Each of the 5 T cell receptor beta chains below was sequenced from the same sample in a study of T cell responses to AZD1222 COVID-19 vaccine (dated by TCRdb to the early 2020s). The meaning of the sample's time point label: baseline before first vaccination. Library creation used the immunoSEQ multiplex PCR assay. TCRdb limited this immuneACCESS table to in-frame rearrangements with V and J called. A share of clones is missing; checked studies link under half to unresolved V genes, and the rest is unexplained. This sample is represented by 60,000 to 75,000 clones; approximately 85% of them were singletons. Roughly 19% of the sample goes to the ten largest clones. Sequencing used peripheral blood, obtained on day 0 of AZD1222 vaccination. The receptors were gathered from an adult in good health.

This chain uses TRBV6-5 with TRBJ1-6, with 11 bases lining up with TRBD1. Germline V gene data show CDR1 as MNHEY and CDR2 as SVGAGI. V gave up 8 bases and J gave up 9 bases; unmatched junction bases: 6. The CDR3 has 14 amino acids. In nucleotides, the CDR3 is TGTGCCAGCGGGACAGGGGGAAAGATTTCACCCCTCCACTTT. It translates to CASGTGGKISPLHF.

This sequence joins TRBV5-6 and TRBJ2-2; the match to TRBD1 covers 8 bases. Germline CDR1 and CDR2: SGHDT and YYEEEE. This CDR3 has 14 residues. The V segment lost 5 bases and the J segment 5 bases; nucleotides outside the gene matches: 5. CDR3 region: CASRTGGRTGELFF. As DNA, the CDR3 is TGTGCCAGCAGAACAGGGGGTAGGACCGGGGAGCTGTTTTTT.

This rearrangement joins TRBV5-1 to TRBJ2-7; 9 nucleotides line up with TRBD1. The CDR3 length is 15 residues. CDR1 and CDR2 (germline): SGHRS, YFSETQ. With 4 bases clipped from V and 7 bases from J, the junction kept 12 bases outside the gene matches. CDR3 bases: TGCGCCAGCAGCCTCCGACAGGGGGACCCTACGGAGCAGTACTTC. This encodes CASSLRQGDPTEQYF.

The chain links TRBV5-1 to TRBJ1-1; 7 bases are a match to TRBD1. Germline V lookup: CDR1 SGHRS, CDR2 YFSETQ. V was clipped by 4 bases and J by 1 base; unmatched bases: 7. CDR3 size: 15 residues. CDR3 sequence: CASSPNTGENTEAFF. In nucleotides, the CDR3 is TGCGCCAGCAGCCCGAACACAGGGGAGAACACTGAAGCTTTCTTT. The variable domain in full, with the rest retrieved from reference TRBV5-1 and TRBJ1-1, is KAGVTQTPRYLIKTRGQQVTLSCSPISGHRSVSWYQQTPGQGLQFLFEYFSETQRNKGNFPGRFSGRQFSNSRSEMNVSTLELGDSALYLCASSPNTGENTEAFFGQGTRLTVV.

The table lists this clone with a count of one. The chain couples TRBV6-6 to TRBJ2-3; D is undetermined. This CDR3 contains 16 residues. Deletions cut 3 bases from V and 0 bases from J, with 13 bases between. From germline, CDR1 is MNHNY and CDR2 SVGAGI (reference sequence). The CDR3 nucleotides read TGTGCCAGCAGTTATACCCTCCCCAGGAGCACAGATACGCAGTATTTT. This codes for CASSYTLPRSTDTQYF.